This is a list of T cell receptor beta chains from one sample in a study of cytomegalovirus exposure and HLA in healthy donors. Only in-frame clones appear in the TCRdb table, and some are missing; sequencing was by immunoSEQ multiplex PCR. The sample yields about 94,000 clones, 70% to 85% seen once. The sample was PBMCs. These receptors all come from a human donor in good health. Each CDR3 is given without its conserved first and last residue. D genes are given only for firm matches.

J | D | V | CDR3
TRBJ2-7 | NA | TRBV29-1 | SVREGAYEQY
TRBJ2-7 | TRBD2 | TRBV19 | ASSGGSEYEQY
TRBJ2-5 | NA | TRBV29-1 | SVDGGETQY
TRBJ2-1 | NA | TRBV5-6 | ASQVYNEQF
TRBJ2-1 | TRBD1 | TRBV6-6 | ASSYPDRGEF
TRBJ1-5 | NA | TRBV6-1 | ASSGSRTVSNQPQH
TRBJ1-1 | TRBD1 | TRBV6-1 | ASSTGGANTEAF
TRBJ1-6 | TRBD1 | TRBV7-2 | ASSTSGTGNSPLH
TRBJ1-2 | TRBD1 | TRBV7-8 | ASSYNRGYGYT
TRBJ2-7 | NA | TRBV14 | ASSQGRPARGYDEQY
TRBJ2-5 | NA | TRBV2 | ASSPRGVLQETQY
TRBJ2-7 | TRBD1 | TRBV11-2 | ASSPRDRVYEQY
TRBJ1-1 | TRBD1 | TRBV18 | ASSLRQGTLDAEAF
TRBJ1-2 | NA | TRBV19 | ASKARGNYGYT
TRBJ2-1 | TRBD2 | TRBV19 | ASKMGGMRSDEQF
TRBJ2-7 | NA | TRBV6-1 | ASTNPGQGYYEQY
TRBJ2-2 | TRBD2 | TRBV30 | AWSVSGGGTGELF
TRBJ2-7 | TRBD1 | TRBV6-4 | ASEGQGPYEQY
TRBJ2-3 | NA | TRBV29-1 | SVARSTDTQY
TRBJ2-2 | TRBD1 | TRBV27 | ASSPDRGTGASGTGELF
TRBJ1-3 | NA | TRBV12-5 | ASGQGSGNTIY
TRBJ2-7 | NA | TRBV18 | ASSLHLLTDNEQY
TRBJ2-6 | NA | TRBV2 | ASRRGSTSGANVLT
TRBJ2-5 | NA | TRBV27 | ASSLYSNKARQETQY
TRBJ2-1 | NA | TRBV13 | ASSSPPREQF
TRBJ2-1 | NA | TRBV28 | ASREGGPYNEQF
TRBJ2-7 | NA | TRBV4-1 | ASSQVSESYEQY
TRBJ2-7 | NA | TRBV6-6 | ASSYTQYEQY
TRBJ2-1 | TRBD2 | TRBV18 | ASSPGLAKEQF
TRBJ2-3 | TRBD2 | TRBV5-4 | ASSLAGGRGDTQY
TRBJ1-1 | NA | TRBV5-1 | ASLEVPNTEAF
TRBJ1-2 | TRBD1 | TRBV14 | ASSQEVRTGLNYGYT
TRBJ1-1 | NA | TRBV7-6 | ASSPRGNTEAF
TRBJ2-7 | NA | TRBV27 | ASSSDTSRMGEQY
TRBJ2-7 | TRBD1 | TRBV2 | ASRRTGGIYEQY
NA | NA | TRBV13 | ASSHPHRYEQY
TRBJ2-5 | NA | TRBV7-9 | ASSLAPSEQETQY
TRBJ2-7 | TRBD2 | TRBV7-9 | ASSPSASGMSEQY
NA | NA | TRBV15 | ATSRDRGKSYEQY
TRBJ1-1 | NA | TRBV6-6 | ASSYGAVRGEAF
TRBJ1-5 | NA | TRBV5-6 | ASSSTGRGGNQPQH
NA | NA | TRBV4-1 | ASSQGDNYEQY
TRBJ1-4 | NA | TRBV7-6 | ASSPQETNEKLF
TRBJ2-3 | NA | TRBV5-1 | ASSLPGQPQRDTQY
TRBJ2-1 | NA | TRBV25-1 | ASSDRLGGSFSYNEQF
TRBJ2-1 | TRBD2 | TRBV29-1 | SVGLAGGFEQF
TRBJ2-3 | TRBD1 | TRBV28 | ASRNMYPGQEADTQY
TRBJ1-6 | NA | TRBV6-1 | ASWAGSTNNSPLH
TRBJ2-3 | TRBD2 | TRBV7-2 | ASSLGRGVLGTQY
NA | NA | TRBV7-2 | ASSPYGSEQY
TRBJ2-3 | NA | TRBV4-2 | ASSQDRPGSTDTQY